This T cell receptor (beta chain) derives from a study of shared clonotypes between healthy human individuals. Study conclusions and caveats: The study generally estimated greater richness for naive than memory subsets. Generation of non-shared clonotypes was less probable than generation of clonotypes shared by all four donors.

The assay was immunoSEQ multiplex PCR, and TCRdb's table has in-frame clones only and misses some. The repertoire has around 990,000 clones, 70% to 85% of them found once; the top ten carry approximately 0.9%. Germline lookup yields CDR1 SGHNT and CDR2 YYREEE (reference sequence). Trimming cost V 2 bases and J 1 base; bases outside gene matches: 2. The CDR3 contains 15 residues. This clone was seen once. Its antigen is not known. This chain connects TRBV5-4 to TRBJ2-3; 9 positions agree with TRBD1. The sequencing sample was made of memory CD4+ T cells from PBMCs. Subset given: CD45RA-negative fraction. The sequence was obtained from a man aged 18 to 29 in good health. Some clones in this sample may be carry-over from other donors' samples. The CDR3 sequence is CASSFWTGGTDTQYF. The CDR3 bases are TGTGCCAGCAGCTTTTGGACAGGGGGCACAGATACGCAGTATTTT.